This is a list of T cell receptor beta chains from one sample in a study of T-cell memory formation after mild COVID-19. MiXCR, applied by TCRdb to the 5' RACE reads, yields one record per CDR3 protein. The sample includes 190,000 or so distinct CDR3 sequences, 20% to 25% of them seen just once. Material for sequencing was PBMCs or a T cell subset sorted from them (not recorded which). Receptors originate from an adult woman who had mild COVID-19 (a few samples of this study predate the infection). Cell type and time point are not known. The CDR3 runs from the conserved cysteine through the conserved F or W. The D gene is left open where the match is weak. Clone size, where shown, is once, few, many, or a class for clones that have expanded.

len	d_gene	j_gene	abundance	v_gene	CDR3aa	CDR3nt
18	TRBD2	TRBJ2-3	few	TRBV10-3	CAPRGTSGPQPFTDTQYF	TGTGCCCCCAGAGGGACTAGCGGGCCACAACCGTTCACAGATACGCAGTATTTT
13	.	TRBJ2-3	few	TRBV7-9	CASSLPWTDTQYF	TGTGCCAGCAGCTTACCCTGGACAGATACGCAGTATTTT
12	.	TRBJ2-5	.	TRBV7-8	CASSLLDSSQYF	TGTGCCAGCAGCTTATTGGACAGCAGCCAGTACTTC
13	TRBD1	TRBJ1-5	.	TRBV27	CASTDRLNQPQHF	TGTGCCAGTACGGACAGGCTCAATCAGCCCCAGCATTTT
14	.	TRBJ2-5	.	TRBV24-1	CATGTGQSRETQYF	TGTGCCACCGGGACGGGGCAGAGCCGAGAGACCCAGTACTTC
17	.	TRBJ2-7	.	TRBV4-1	CASSQVVGIETSYEQYF	TGCGCCAGCAGCCAAGTGGTCGGAATAGAAACCTCCTACGAGCAGTACTTC
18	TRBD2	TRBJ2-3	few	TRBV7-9	CASSLAKEAGADADTQYF	TGTGCCAGCAGCTTAGCGAAAGAAGCGGGAGCGGACGCAGATACGCAGTATTTT
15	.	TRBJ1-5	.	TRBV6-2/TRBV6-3	CASSYSPDDGGPQHF	TGTGCCAGCAGTTACTCGCCTGACGACGGTGGGCCCCAGCATTTT
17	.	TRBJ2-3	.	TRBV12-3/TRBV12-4	CASSPPDIKPSTDTQYF	TGTGCCAGCAGCCCCCCGGACATAAAACCGAGCACAGATACGCAGTATTTT
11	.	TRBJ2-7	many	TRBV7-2	CASSGSYEQYF	TGTGCCAGCAGCGGCTCCTACGAGCAGTACTTC
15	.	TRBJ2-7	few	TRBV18	CASSPPSGTPYEQYF	TGTGCCAGCTCACCACCGTCAGGGACCCCCTACGAGCAGTACTTC
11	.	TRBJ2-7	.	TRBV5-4	CASSWGREQYF	TGTGCCAGCAGCTGGGGAAGGGAGCAGTACTTC
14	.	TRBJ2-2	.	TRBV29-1	CSVDVQGLAGELFF	TGCAGCGTTGATGTCCAGGGGTTGGCCGGGGAGCTGTTTTTT
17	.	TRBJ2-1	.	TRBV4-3	CASSQDSRVRGYNEQFF	TGCGCCAGCAGCCAAGATTCGCGCGTTCGCGGATACAATGAGCAGTTCTTC
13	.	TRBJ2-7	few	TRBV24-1	CATSAVAGGEQYF	TGTGCCACCAGTGCCGTCGCTGGGGGCGAGCAGTACTTC
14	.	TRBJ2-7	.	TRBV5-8	CASSARDWDYEQYF	TGTGCCAGCAGCGCCCGGGACTGGGACTACGAGCAGTACTTC
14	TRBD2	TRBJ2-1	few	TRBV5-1	CASSLPGTSNEQFF	TGCGCCAGCAGCTTGCCTGGGACTAGCAATGAGCAGTTCTTC
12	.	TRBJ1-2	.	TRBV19	CASDSRGGGYTF	TGTGCCAGCGACAGTCGGGGAGGTGGCTACACCTTC
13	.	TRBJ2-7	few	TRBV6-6	CASSVGGPYEQYF	TGTGCCAGCAGTGTTGGGGGACCCTACGAGCAGTACTTC
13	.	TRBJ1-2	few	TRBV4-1	CASSHGQGYGYTF	TGCGCCAGCAGCCATGGGCAGGGCTATGGCTACACCTTC
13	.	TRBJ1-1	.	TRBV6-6	CASRIQGDTEAFF	TGTGCCAGCAGGATCCAGGGTGACACTGAAGCTTTCTTT
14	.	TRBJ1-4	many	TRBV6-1	CAINWTPGGEKLFF	TGTGCCATAAACTGGACTCCCGGAGGAGAAAAACTGTTTTTT
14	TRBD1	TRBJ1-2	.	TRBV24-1	CATSGQGVDYGYTF	TGTGCCACCAGTGGACAGGGCGTTGACTATGGCTACACCTTC
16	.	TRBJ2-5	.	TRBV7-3	CASSPRGGHLRETQYF	TGTGCCAGCAGCCCACGCGGGGGCCACCTTCGGGAGACCCAGTACTTC
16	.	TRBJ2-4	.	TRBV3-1	CASSQDGHPPGDIQYF	TGTGCCAGCAGCCAAGACGGTCACCCCCCGGGTGACATTCAGTACTTC
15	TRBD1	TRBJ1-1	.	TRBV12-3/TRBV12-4	CASSTSRGLMAEAFF	TGTGCCAGCAGTACCAGTAGGGGGCTGATGGCTGAAGCTTTCTTT
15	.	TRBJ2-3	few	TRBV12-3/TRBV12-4	CASSLWDPSTDTQYF	TGTGCCAGCAGTTTGTGGGATCCTAGCACAGATACGCAGTATTTT
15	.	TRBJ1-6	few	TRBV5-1	CASSLDQGPDSPLHF	TGCGCCAGCAGCTTGGATCAGGGCCCGGATTCACCCCTCCACTTT
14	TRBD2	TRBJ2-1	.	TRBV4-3	CASSPAGAYNEQFF	TGCGCCAGCAGTCCTGCGGGAGCCTACAATGAGCAGTTCTTC
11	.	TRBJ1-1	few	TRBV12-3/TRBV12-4	CASSIPGEAFF	TGTGCCAGCAGCATACCTGGGGAAGCTTTCTTT
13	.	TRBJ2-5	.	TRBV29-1	CSGRAGNQETQYF	TGCAGCGGTAGGGCAGGGAACCAAGAGACCCAGTACTTC
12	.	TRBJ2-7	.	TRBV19	CASSIGSGEQYF	TGTGCCAGTAGTATTGGCAGCGGCGAGCAGTACTTC
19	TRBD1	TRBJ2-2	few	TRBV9	CASSTRLSVDRDNTGELFF	TGTGCCAGCAGCACCCGACTATCGGTCGACAGGGATAACACCGGGGAGCTGTTTTTT
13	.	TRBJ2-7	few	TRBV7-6	CASTPEGENEQYF	TGTGCCAGCACCCCCGAGGGTGAAAACGAGCAGTACTTC
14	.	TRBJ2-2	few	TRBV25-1	CASKPGANTGELFF	TGTGCCAGCAAACCGGGGGCAAACACCGGGGAGCTGTTTTTT
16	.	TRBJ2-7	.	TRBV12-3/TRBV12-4	CASSLIGAVSSYEQYF	TGTGCCAGCAGTTTGATAGGGGCTGTTAGCTCCTACGAGCAGTACTTC
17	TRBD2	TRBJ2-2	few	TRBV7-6	CASSTGLAGGPFGELFF	TGTGCCAGCAGCACCGGACTAGCGGGGGGGCCTTTCGGGGAGCTGTTTTTT
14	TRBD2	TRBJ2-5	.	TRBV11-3	CASSFEAGLETQYF	TGTGCCAGCAGCTTCGAAGCGGGATTAGAGACCCAGTACTTC
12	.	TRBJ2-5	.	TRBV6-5	CASSSQEETQYF	TGTGCCAGCAGCTCCCAAGAAGAGACCCAGTACTTC
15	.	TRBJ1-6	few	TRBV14	CASSLLTTGDSPLHF	TGTGCCAGCAGCCTTCTTACAACGGGGGATTCACCCCTCCACTTT
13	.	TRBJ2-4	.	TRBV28	CASSTVLGNIQYF	TGTGCCAGCAGTACCGTCCTGGGAAACATTCAGTACTTC